The clone carrying this TCR beta chain has a handful of counts. The antigen is unknown. Per sample, no less than 5.5 micrograms of total RNA were extracted. With a J-beta primer mix and a sample-barcoded 5' primer, a second PCR ran roughly 6 to 12 cycles. TCRdb used MiXCR to reprocess the 5' RACE reads, holding one entry per CDR3 protein. The data hold around 990,000 distinct CDR3 sequences, with roughly two fifths observed a single time. The data belong to a study of blood T cells in healthy people across ages. For the study at large: Capture by template switching was about one barcoded beta molecule per two T cells. Broader study findings: Naive CD4+ cell counts and diversity both ran higher in long-lived than in aged donors. Strong correlation linked observed beta diversity and percent naive T cells.

V dropped 3 bases and J dropped 5; count of bases not matched to a gene: 16. CDR1 DFQATT and CDR2 SNEGSKA come from the germline V gene (reference sequence). This CDR3 is 18 amino acids long. The source of this sequence is a man aged 18 to 29 in good health. Sequencing was carried out using blood. The V and J genes are TRBV20-1 and TRBJ2-5, with 12 positions matching TRBD2. The CDR3: CSARGASGGVLNGETQYF. As DNA, the CDR3 is TGCAGTGCTAGGGGGGCTAGCGGGGGGGTTTTAAATGGGGAGACCCAGTACTTC.